The 3 T cell receptor beta chains below all came from one sample that was sequenced in a study of low-dose radiotherapy and immunotherapy resistance in tumors. Time point denoted: after trial treatment. Regarding treatment: LDRT plus nivolumab, ipilimumab, low-dose cyclophosphamide and aspirin (RACIN trial). TRAV- and TRBV-specific primers primed first-strand cDNA, covering alpha and beta chains. The PCR that amplified TCRs ran for 20 to 25 cycles, relying on a constant-region primer and a V-primer adapter. From the reads, TCRdb called clonotypes with MiXCR, one entry per CDR3 protein. The data contain tens of thousands of distinct CDR3 sequences, 25% to 30% of them singletons. Sequenced here: PBMCs, sampled after low-dose radiotherapy plus immunotherapy. The receptor set was obtained from a male donor with prostate cancer.

This clonotype was seen at least ten times. The chain links TRBV7-9 to TRBJ2-1; 10 bases are a match to TRBD1. CDR1 SEHNR and CDR2 FQNEAQ come from the germline V gene (reference sequence). This CDR3 region has 15 residues. J was trimmed by 8 bases and V by 4 bases; bases with no gene match: 8. CDR3 sequence reads: CASSSWTGGLDEQFF. The DNA of the CDR3 is TGTGCCAGCAGCTCTTGGACAGGGGGTTTGGATGAGCAGTTCTTC.

This clonotype was detected ten times or more. The chain uses TRBV5-1 and TRBJ2-2; no firm D call. The V end lost 4 bases, the J end lost 3 bases, and 10 bases lay between the germline ends. CDR3 length: 14 residues. Germline V gene data show CDR1 as SGHRS and CDR2 as YFSETQ. As DNA, the CDR3 is TGCGCCAGCAGCCCAAGGCTGGACACCGGGGAGCTGTTTTTT. Translation: CASSPRLDTGELFF.

In this sample, this clonotype turned up many times. The V and J genes are TRBV5-1 and TRBJ2-7, with 9 nucleotides matching TRBD1. The CDR3 is made up of 14 amino acids. Per germline, CDR1 SGHRS and CDR2 YFSETQ. V trimming: 4 bases; J trimming: 7 bases; junction bases outside the gene matches: 9. The CDR3 DNA sequence: TGCGCCAGCAGCGCCCCGGACAGGGGCCGGGAGCAGTACTTC. Translated: CASSAPDRGREQYF.